Following are 28 T cell receptor beta chains from one sample sequenced in a study of blood T cells in healthy people across ages. Alongside a J-beta primer mix, a sample-barcoded 5' primer served in a second PCR lasting about 6 to 11 cycles. TCRdb redid the calling of the 5' RACE reads with MiXCR, one entry per CDR3 protein. Of fewer than 1,000,000 distinct CDR3 sequences listed, less than 60% are singletons. The specimen sequenced was blood. All receptors derive from a man older than 75 in good health.

This clonotype showed up just once. J is TRBJ2-1 and V is TRBV3-1; D may be TRBD2 (5 bases). Per germline, CDR1 LGHDT and CDR2 YNNKEL (reference sequence). V was cut by 0 bases and J by 5 bases, with 17 bases left in between. CDR3 length equals 17 residues. The CDR3 DNA reads TGTGCCAGCAGCCAAGACCCAAGCGGCCTCGCTAACAATGAGCAGTTCTTC. Amino acid sequence: CASSQDPSGLANNEQFF.

The rearrangement uses TRBV20-1 and TRBJ2-7; 10 nucleotides line up with TRBD1. Matching the DNA end better, TRBJ2-5 makes the J call doubtful. The V gene's germline CDR1 is DFQATT and CDR2 SNEGSKA (reference sequence). This CDR3 spans 13 amino acids. As DNA, the CDR3 is TGCAGTGCCCCGGGACAGGGGAGGGAGACCCAGTACTTC. Translated: CSAPGQGRETQYF.

The chain recombines TRBV19 with TRBJ2-4, with D possibly called TRBD1 or TRBD2 (5 bases each). The CDR3 has 14 residues. Germline CDR1 reads LNHDA; CDR2 reads SQIVND (reference sequence). V was clipped by 3 bases and J by 5 bases, with 11 bases between them. The CDR3 spells CASSISLGENIQYF. In DNA form, the CDR3 reads TGTGCCAGTAGTATTTCGTTGGGGGAAAACATTCAGTACTTC.

There are many counts of this clonotype. The chain uses TRBV7-2 and TRBJ2-3; 7 positions match TRBD1. The CDR3 is made up of 12 amino acids. CDR1 SGHTA and CDR2 FQGNSA come from the germline V gene. V shed 6 bases and J 12 bases; nucleotides not matched to a gene: 9. This chain's CDR3 is CASSLGGPHQYF. The CDR3 DNA follows: TGTGCCAGCAGTCTAGGGGGCCCCCACCAGTATTTT.

Concerning this clonotype itself: At one end, the junction sequence differs from germline, possibly due to a read error. The rearrangement links TRBV7-2 to TRBJ2-1; TRBD2 is a possible D gene (6 bases). Germline CDR1 and CDR2: SGHTA and FQGNSA. The CDR3 has 17 amino acids. The CDR3 DNA reads TGTGCCAGCGGCTTAGGAAGGGGTAGCGGAGCCTACAATGAGCAGTTCTTC. Translating it yields CASGLGRGSGAYNEQFF.

V and J are TRBV27 and TRBJ1-6, with D unresolved. The germline V and J ends were trimmed by 3 bases and 0 bases, with 3 bases remaining between them. The length of the CDR3 is 14 residues. Germline loops: CDR1 MNHEY, CDR2 SMNVEV (reference sequence). Here the CDR3 reads CASSFNSYNSPLHF. The DNA for the CDR3 is TGTGCCAGCAGTTTTAACTCCTATAATTCACCCCTCCACTTT.

A few counts support this clonotype. The V call is TRBV6-2 or TRBV6-3, the J call TRBJ1-5; a weak D match, TRBD1 (6 bases). The V end was cut by 4 bases, the J end by 3 bases, with 13 bases between. The V gene's germline CDR1 is MNHEY and CDR2 SVGEGT. CDR3 length equals 15 residues. The CDR3, as DNA: TGTGCCAGCAGTTCGACGAGGACAGTCAATCAGCCCCAGCATTTT. Its translation: CASSSTRTVNQPQHF.

The rearrangement joins TRBV7-2 to TRBJ2-1; D not resolved. Germline assignment: CDR1 SGHTA and CDR2 FQGNSA. The germline V and J ends were trimmed by 2 bases and 8 bases, with 7 bases remaining between them. The CDR3 is 12 residues long. The CDR3 protein is CASSLFRDEQFF. CDR3 coding DNA: TGTGCCAGCAGCTTATTCCGGGATGAGCAGTTCTTC.

This sequence joins TRBV5-1 and TRBJ2-1, with D maybe TRBD1 (6 bases). The CDR3 runs 14 residues. The V gene lost 6 bases and the J gene lost 4 bases, with 14 bases spanning the gap. Germline assignment: CDR1 SGHRS and CDR2 YFSETQ. CDR3 DNA sequence: TGCGCCAGCAACCCGGGTCAGGGGTACAATGAGCAGTTCTTC. This translates into CASNPGQGYNEQFF. Using reference TRBV5-1 and TRBJ2-1 for the parts outside the CDR3, the full variable domain is KAGVTQTPRYLIKTRGQQVTLSCSPISGHRSVSWYQQTPGQGLQFLFEYFSETQRNKGNFPGRFSGRQFSNSRSEMNVSTLELGDSALYLCASNPGQGYNEQFFGPGTRLTVL.

For this clonotype: A read error may be the cause here, since a much bigger clone is one base away. The chain couples TRBV7-2 to TRBJ2-3, with TRBD1 as a possible D gene (5 bases). This CDR3 spans 13 amino acids. Per the germline V gene, CDR1 is SGHTA and CDR2 is FQGNSA. V lost 5 bases to trimming and J lost 2 bases, with 8 bases between them. CDR3 sequence: CASSRQFTDTQYF. The CDR3 nucleotides read TGTGCCAGCAGCAGACAGTTCACAGATACGCAGTATTTT.

The chain links TRBV20-1 to TRBJ1-5; D uncertain. V shed 5 bases and J shed 4 bases, with 9 bases lying between them. CDR1 is DFQATT and CDR2 is SNEGSKA in the germline V gene (reference sequence). This CDR3 has 12 residues. The CDR3 loop reads CSAVGINQPQHF. For the CDR3, the DNA is TGCAGTGCTGTGGGAATTAATCAGCCCCAGCATTTT.

V is TRBV20-1 and J is TRBJ2-1; 10 bases are shared with TRBD1. CDR3 length: 12 residues. V was clipped by 8 bases and J by 5 bases; unmatched bases: 3. CDR1 DFQATT and CDR2 SNEGSKA come from the germline V gene (reference sequence). CDR3 loop: CSSGTGDNEQFF. In DNA, the CDR3 is TGCAGTAGCGGGACAGGGGACAATGAGCAGTTCTTC.

A few counts support this clonotype. The rearrangement joins TRBV12-3 or TRBV12-4 to TRBJ2-2, with D perhaps TRBD1 (6 bases). This CDR3 contains 15 residues. Trimming pared 5 bases from V and 2 bases from J, leaving 12 bases between. For the CDR3, the DNA is TGTGCCAGCAGTCCCGGGACAAGAAACACCGGGGAGCTGTTTTTT. Protein product: CASSPGTRNTGELFF.

This clonotype was seen a handful of times. The genes are TRBV29-1 and TRBJ2-5, with 15 nucleotides matching TRBD2. With V trimmed by 5 bases and J by 5 bases, 6 bases remained unmatched. Germline CDR1 SQVTM, CDR2 ANQGSEA. The CDR3 is 15 residues long. CDR3 nucleotides: TGCAGCGTTAAGGGACTAGCGGGAGGTAGTGAGACCCAGTACTTC. It yields the protein CSVKGLAGGSETQYF.

The genes are TRBV12-3 or TRBV12-4 and TRBJ2-1, with 10 bases aligning to TRBD2. The ends lost 3 bases at V and 5 bases at J; junction bases unmatched: 4. This CDR3 is 15 amino acids long. The CDR3 is CASSFGLAENNEQFF. DNA for the CDR3: TGTGCCAGCAGTTTCGGACTAGCGGAGAACAATGAGCAGTTCTTC.

This clonotype was seen only a few times. The chain couples TRBV20-1 to TRBJ2-7, with D perhaps matching TRBD1 (5 bases). V was cut by 6 bases and J by 6 bases, with 18 bases left in between. The CDR3 consists of 13 residues. CDR1 and CDR2 (germline): DFQATT, SNEGSKA (reference sequence). The CDR3 region has the DNA TGCAGTGCCCCGACCACAGGCTGGCCCGAGCAGTACTTC. Residues: CSAPTTGWPEQYF.

The chain is built from TRBV7-2 and TRBJ1-2; possible D gene TRBD1, 5 bases. With 1 base removed from V and 0 bases from J, the gap between germline ends came to 12 bases. Germline V lookup: CDR1 SGHTA, CDR2 FQGNSA. The CDR3 runs 16 residues. CDR3 loop: CASSLGGDRPNYGYTF. Here the CDR3 DNA reads TGTGCCAGCAGCTTAGGGGGCGACAGACCTAACTATGGCTACACCTTC.

This clonotype was seen a few times. The V and J genes are TRBV7-3 and TRBJ2-1, with 9 bases matching TRBD2. The CDR3 sequence is 18 residues long. With V trimmed by 2 bases and J by 6 bases, 14 bases remained unmatched. Germline CDR1 and CDR2: SGHTA and FQGTGA. The CDR3 coding sequence is TGTGCCAGCAGCTTATTCGTGGCTAGCGGGACCAAAGCCAATGAGCAGTTCTTC. The encoded protein is CASSLFVASGTKANEQFF.

This clonotype appeared a few times. V usage is TRBV4-2 and J usage is TRBJ2-2; D is ambiguous. The CDR3 totals 13 residues. The germline CDR1 and CDR2 sequences are LGHNA and YNFKEQ. Between the trimmed V and J ends, which lost 4 bases and 7 bases, there was a span of 10 bases. CDR3 DNA sequence: TGTGCCAGCAGCCCTACCAGATACGGGGAGCTGTTTTTT. Its protein is CASSPTRYGELFF.

V usage is TRBV6-1 and J usage is TRBJ2-7; the D is unclear. CDR3 length: 16 residues. V was trimmed by 3 bases and J by 7 bases, leaving 22 bases between them. Germline V gene lookup returns CDR1 MNHNS and CDR2 SASEGT. CDR3: CASSDEESATYNEQYF. For the CDR3, the DNA is TGTGCCAGCAGTGACGAAGAGTCTGCCACCTACAATGAGCAGTACTTC.

Concerning this clonotype itself: A read error may produce the germline difference seen at one junction end. For the CDR3, the DNA is TGTGCCAGCAGCATCTCGCGGTCCTCCGAGCAGTACTTC. The encoded protein is CASSISRSSEQYF. The genes are TRBV7-9 and TRBJ2-4; D ambiguous. The tail of the sequence fits TRBJ2-7 better, so the J call may be wrong. The CDR3 extends over 13 amino acids. Germline V lookup: CDR1 SEHNR, CDR2 FQNEAQ (reference sequence).

The chain has TRBV4-3 and TRBJ2-7, with D tentatively TRBD2 (6 bases). This CDR3 is built from 15 residues. CDR1 is LGHNA and CDR2 is YSLEER in the germline V gene. Between the trimmed V and J ends, which lost 1 base and 0 bases, there was a span of 10 bases. This CDR3 reads CASSQVVGSSYEQYF. The CDR3 coding sequence is TGCGCCAGCAGCCAAGTCGTCGGGAGCTCCTACGAGCAGTACTTC.

This clonotype turned up a few times. The chain combines TRBV3-1 with TRBJ2-1; 11 bases line up with TRBD2. Germline loops: CDR1 LGHDT, CDR2 YNNKEL (reference sequence). V shed 6 bases, J shed 7 bases, and the junction held 8 bases outside the gene matches. The CDR3 loop spans 15 amino acids. For the CDR3, the DNA is TGTGCCAGCAGTCGAACTAGCGGGAGTGCGAATGAGCAGTTCTTC. Amino acid sequence: CASSRTSGSANEQFF.

This clonotype showed up just a few times. Given a much more abundant clone one base away, this may be a read error. The chain recombines TRBV10-3 with TRBJ1-5; the match to TRBD1 covers 11 bases. CDR3 length equals 18 residues. Germline V gene lookup returns CDR1 ENHRY and CDR2 SYGVKD. The CDR3 nucleotides are TGTGCCATCAGTGAGAGAGGACAGGGGGCTGGGAGCAAGCAGCCCCAGCATTTT. Amino acids: CAISERGQGAGSKQPQHF.

This chain uses TRBV18 with TRBJ2-3; 11 nucleotides agree with TRBD2. Germline V lookup: CDR1 KGHSH, CDR2 LQKENI. The CDR3 is made up of 17 amino acids. V shed 1 base and J 2 bases; nucleotides not matched to a gene: 5. CDR3 residues: CASSPLGTSGNTDTQYF. The CDR3 DNA is TGTGCCAGCTCACCACTTGGGACTAGCGGAAACACAGATACGCAGTATTTT.

This clonotype was observed a few times. V gene TRBV29-1 combines with J gene TRBJ2-7; TRBD2 is a possible D gene (6 bases). V was pared by 1 base and J by 3 bases, with 16 bases between. Germline V gene data show CDR1 as SQVTM and CDR2 as ANQGSEA. The CDR3 covers 15 residues. CDR3 sequence: CSVEAGQGGVYEQYF. CDR3 DNA: TGCAGCGTTGAAGCCGGGCAGGGAGGAGTCTACGAGCAGTACTTC.

This clonotype came up many times. The chain couples TRBV29-1 to TRBJ2-7; 12 nucleotides match TRBD2. There are 13 residues in the CDR3. Germline assignment: CDR1 SQVTM and CDR2 ANQGSEA. Losses at the gene ends were 7 bases for V and 4 bases for J; bases not matched to a gene: 5. This chain's CDR3 is CSALTSGSYEQYF. CDR3 nucleotides: TGCAGCGCCCTGACTAGCGGGAGTTACGAGCAGTACTTC.

This chain links TRBV11-3 with TRBJ1-4; D gene uncertain. CDR3 length equals 14 residues. The ends were cut back, 5 bases at V and 7 bases at J, with 14 bases in the middle. CDR1 is SGHNT, CDR2 YENEEA, per germline. The CDR3 region is CASSHRGSGEKLFF. The CDR3 DNA follows: TGTGCCAGCAGCCATCGGGGATCTGGTGAAAAACTGTTTTTT. The full variable domain, in which reference TRBV11-3 and TRBJ1-4 provide the parts outside the CDR3, is EAGVVQSPRYKIIEKKQPVAFWCNPISGHNTLYWYLQNLGQGPELLIRYENEEAVDDSQLPKDRFSAERLKGVDSTLKIQPAELGDSAVYLCASSHRGSGEKLFFGSGTQLSVL.